There are many counts of the clone carrying this T cell receptor beta chain. The sample belongs to a study of T-cell memory formation after mild COVID-19. In TCRdb, the 5' RACE reads were re-called with MiXCR into one record per CDR3 protein. The sample consists of approximately 480,000 distinct CDR3 sequences, around a sixth of them appearing once. The CDR3 contains 15 residues. V lost 5 bases and J 2 bases, leaving 13 bases between the germline ends. Germline values: CDR1 LGHDT, CDR2 YNNKEL (reference sequence). Sequencing was performed on PBMCs or a T cell subset sorted from them (not recorded which). The sequence came from an adult woman who had mild COVID-19 (a few samples of this study predate the infection). Cell type and time point are not known. The chain has TRBV3-1 and TRBJ1-5; D unclear. This CDR3 is CASSFTMNGNQPQHF. CDR3 coding DNA: TGTGCCAGCAGCTTCACCATGAACGGCAATCAGCCCCAGCATTTT.